Given below is one TCR beta chain in context. This receptor's antigen is unknown. Per-base quality was not reported, and no clone a single base away is much larger than it. In the germline V gene (reference sequence), CDR1 corresponds to MNHNY and CDR2 to SVGAGI. Relative to germline, V is missing 2 bases and J is missing 3 bases, with 5 bases of the junction outside any gene match. From cysteine to phenylalanine, the CDR3 is 15 amino acids long. Only the CDR3 DNA stays, 45 bases, in frame from base 1. TCRbeta CDR3 regions were amplified from genomic DNA using the immunoSEQ Assay, a bias-controlled multiplex PCR. Per the original workflow: Within the assay, amplification of reference gene primers was used to estimate how many nucleated cells each sample contained. Sequence reads were collapsed and filtered to measure the absolute abundance of every unique TCRbeta CDR3 rearrangement. For each sample, productive Simpson clonality was calculated as the square root of Simpson's diversity index across productive rearrangements. TCRdb provides this immuneACCESS table in a form limited to in-frame rearrangements. Some clones are lacking; in checked studies, under half of them reflect an unresolved V gene, and why the rest are absent is not known. From that table come the V and J calls and clone size; the DNA was used to work out D and trimming. In this sample the table shows tens of thousands of clones, roughly four fifths of which occur a single time. The ten most abundant clones make up just over 20% of the sample.

The sample comes from a study of blood T cell repertoires in COVID-19 (dated by TCRdb to 2019 to 2021). Broadly, across the study: Samples covering the acute and convalescent phases of COVID-19 were provided by collaborators in the United States, Italy and Spain. The dataset comprised deeply sampled blood TCRbeta repertoires from subjects exposed to, actively infected with, or recovered from COVID-19. The repertoires were made available in a free public database intended to serve as a resource for research on the immune response to SARS-CoV-2. The prospective study material was composed of cDNA or gDNA derived from T cells, B-cell-depleted T cells, or PBMCs. A de-identified subject ID, COVID-19 status, age in years and sex were almost always included in the sample metadata. HLA class I and class II types, where available, came from metadata supplied by the sample provider rather than from assay-based typing. Samples were obtained from the ongoing ImmuneRACE study (first 160 participants) and from about 1,300 subjects provided by 6 global collaborators.

The collaborating institutions used their own protocols to collect whole blood in K2EDTA tubes. For TCRbeta analysis, collaborator samples were shipped as frozen whole blood, as isolated PBMCs, or as DNA extracted from either sample type. The study at large found these results: How much clinical and demographic metadata was included differed by source and by participant, and the metadata was provided uncurated.

Specimen: peripheral blood. Recombination joined TRBV6-6 with TRBJ1-1; 8 bases in between match TRBD1. The clonotype originates from a human donor in a cohort sampled during active COVID-19. The CDR3 corresponds to CASSYLGQGDTEAFF. The DNA reads TGTGCCAGCAGTTACCTCGGACAGGGAGACACTGAAGCTTTCTTT.